This T cell receptor (beta chain) is from a study of beta chain features in type 1 diabetes. This clone was detected only a few times. Its antigen is still unknown. Markers CD45RO/CCR7/CD25/CD127/CD95/CD27 served to sort CD4+ naive, central memory, regulatory and stem cell-like memory cells. Expressed TCRB transcripts were sequenced because the isolated RNA had all been reverse transcribed beforehand. Data came from immunoSEQ multiplex PCR; TCRdb stores just in-frame clones and leaves some out. Among 810,000 or so clones listed, roughly a sixth were seen once. The CDR3 covers 13 residues. Germline loops: CDR1 LNHNV, CDR2 YYDKDF (reference sequence). Study-wide results and limits: Within each of all four CD4+ subsets, Type 1 diabetes patients had TCRB CDR3s that were moderately but significantly shorter. PCR could preferentially amplify shorter templates, alike in patients and controls. The similarity of naive, central memory and Treg TCRB repertoires appeared greater among patients than among healthy donors.

The chain carries TRBV15 and TRBJ2-5; 10 nucleotides agree with TRBD2. The J call is doubtful: the DNA matches TRBJ2-7 better. Sequencing input: naive CD4+ T cells from blood. This clonotype was obtained from a young woman in good health. The CDR3 DNA follows: TGTGCCACCAGCAGGCTAGCGGGAGCCGAGCAGTACTTC. Translated, it gives CATSRLAGAEQYF.